Listed here is a single TCR beta chain. What it binds is unknown. These data come from a study of regulatory T cells in long-lasting Graves disease. General study findings and limits: Favoring TRBV28, TRBJ1-2 and TRBJ2-5 was a feature seen in persistent disease. The TCR repertoire of persistent Graves' patients was less diverse than that of newly diagnosed ones.

In building TCR beta libraries, iRepertoire HTBI primers were used together with Arm-PCR of CDR3 regions. TCRdb redid the calling of the multiplex PCR reads with MiXCR, one entry per CDR3 protein. Here the sample spans 400,000 or so distinct CDR3 sequences, about 20% being singletons. Time point of the sample: persistent/refractory GD, antithyroid drugs over 5 years with positive TRAb. PBMC-derived RNA was used for the TCR library. The source of the patients was an endocrinology department in Xi'an, China. Trimming stripped 0 bases from V and 2 bases from J, with 14 bases between. The CDR3 contains 16 residues. Germline V gives CDR1 MNHEY, CDR2 SVGAGI.

This material consisted of peripheral blood mononuclear cells (PBMCs), taken when the disease was refractory, from a patient treated with antithyroid drugs. The receptor's source is a female donor with Graves disease. The rearrangement uses TRBV6-5 and TRBJ2-7; perhaps D is TRBD1 or TRBD2 (6 bases each). CDR3 in DNA: TGTGCCAGCAGTTACTCCGGGGGCGGCCGCCCCTACGAGCAGTACTTC. Translation gives CASSYSGGGRPYEQYF.